The rows below give T cell receptor beta chains drawn from one sample of a study of neurological immune-mediated disorders. Each CDR3 protein is one row after TCRdb ran MiXCR on the 5' RACE reads. The sample shows just under 45,000 distinct CDR3 sequences, 10% to 15% of them seen only once. The sample taken for sequencing was PBMCs. Receptor source: a female donor in good health. The CDR3 runs from the conserved cysteine through the conserved F or W. The order of the fields is D gene, clone size, V gene, J gene, CDR3 protein, CDR3 DNA. D genes are given only for firm matches. Size is stated for part of the rows, as once, few or many counts, or as a class when the clone is expanded.

>-|many|TRBV7-2|TRBJ2-7
CASSLVGTDPYEQYF
TGTGCCAGCAGCTTAGTCGGGACGGACCCCTACGAGCAGTACTTC
>-|many|TRBV20-1|TRBJ2-7
CSAKGSGGYEQYF
TGCAGTGCTAAGGGTAGCGGAGGCTACGAGCAGTACTTC
>TRBD1|many|TRBV5-1|TRBJ1-1
CASRPGQGASEAFF
TGCGCCAGCAGACCTGGACAGGGGGCTTCTGAAGCTTTCTTT
>-|many|TRBV12-3/TRBV12-4|TRBJ2-1
CASSLVKRNEQFF
TGTGCCAGCAGTTTAGTCAAGCGCAATGAGCAGTTCTTC
>-|many|TRBV5-1|TRBJ1-2
CASGRGTPSDGYTF
TGCGCCAGCGGTAGAGGGACCCCGAGCGATGGCTACACCTTC
>TRBD1|-|TRBV10-3|TRBJ1-1
CAISEPDRVGVEAFF
TGTGCCATCAGTGAGCCCGACAGGGTAGGGGTTGAAGCTTTCTTT
>TRBD1|many|TRBV6-1|TRBJ1-5
CASSAWPDRDNQPQHF
TGTGCCAGCAGTGCATGGCCGGACAGGGACAATCAGCCCCAGCATTTT
>-|many|TRBV5-1|TRBJ2-5
CASSLNQGTGETQYF
TGCGCCAGCAGCTTGAATCAGGGGACGGGGGAGACCCAGTACTTC
>-|many|TRBV12-3/TRBV12-4|TRBJ1-1
CASSAIGEGRAEAFF
TGTGCCAGCAGCGCAATAGGGGAGGGGCGCGCTGAAGCTTTCTTT
>TRBD2|many|TRBV20-1|TRBJ2-1
CSARDSRTSGYNEQFF
TGCAGTGCTAGAGATTCGCGGACTAGCGGTTACAATGAGCAGTTCTTC
>-|few|TRBV5-5|TRBJ1-1
CASSFPKGDTEAFF
TGTGCCAGCAGCTTTCCCAAGGGGGACACTGAAGCTTTCTTT
>TRBD1|many|TRBV19|TRBJ1-1
CASIAQDRGDTEAFF
TGTGCCAGTATCGCTCAGGACAGGGGAGACACTGAAGCTTTCTTT
>-|many|TRBV5-6|TRBJ2-4
CASSFANPGLAKNIQYF
TGTGCCAGCAGCTTCGCCAATCCGGGACTAGCCAAAAACATTCAGTACTTC
>-|many|TRBV11-3|TRBJ2-1
CASSSRRSYSYNEQFF
TGTGCCAGCAGCTCCCGGCGGAGCTACTCCTACAATGAGCAGTTCTTC
>TRBD2|many|TRBV5-1|TRBJ2-6
CASSFQTSGGSGANVLTF
TGCGCCAGCAGCTTCCAGACTAGCGGTGGCTCTGGGGCCAACGTCCTGACTTTC
>TRBD1|many|TRBV5-5|TRBJ1-1
CASSLPGQGAPEAFF
TGTGCCAGCAGCTTGCCGGGACAGGGGGCTCCTGAAGCTTTCTTT
>TRBD1|many|TRBV12-3/TRBV12-4|TRBJ2-7
CASSLSGQGFEQYF
TGTGCCAGCAGCCTCTCAGGACAGGGTTTCGAGCAGTACTTC
>TRBD1|few|TRBV29-1|TRBJ1-1
CSVLQGSKNTEAFF
TGCAGCGTCCTACAGGGGTCGAAGAACACTGAAGCTTTCTTT